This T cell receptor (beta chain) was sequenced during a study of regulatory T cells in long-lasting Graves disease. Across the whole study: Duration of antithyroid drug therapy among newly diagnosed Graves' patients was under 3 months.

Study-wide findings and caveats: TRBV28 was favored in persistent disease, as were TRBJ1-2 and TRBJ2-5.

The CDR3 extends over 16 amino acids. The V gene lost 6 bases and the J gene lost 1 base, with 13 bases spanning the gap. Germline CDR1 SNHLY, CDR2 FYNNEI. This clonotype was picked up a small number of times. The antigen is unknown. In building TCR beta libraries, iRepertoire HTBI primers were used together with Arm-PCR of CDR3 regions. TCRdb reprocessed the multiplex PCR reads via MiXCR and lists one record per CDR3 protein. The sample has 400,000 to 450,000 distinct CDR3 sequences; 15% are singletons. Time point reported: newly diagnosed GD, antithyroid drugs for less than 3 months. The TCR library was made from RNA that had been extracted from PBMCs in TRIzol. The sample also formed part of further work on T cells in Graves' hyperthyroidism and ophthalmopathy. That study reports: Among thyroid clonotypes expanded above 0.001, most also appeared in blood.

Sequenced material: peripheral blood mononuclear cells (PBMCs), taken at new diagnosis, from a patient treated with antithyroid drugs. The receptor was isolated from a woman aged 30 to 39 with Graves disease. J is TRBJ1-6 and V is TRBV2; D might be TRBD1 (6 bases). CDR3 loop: CASRPGRGSYNSPLHF. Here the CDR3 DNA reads TGTGCCAGCAGACCGGGGAGGGGGTCCTATAATTCACCCCTCCACTTT.